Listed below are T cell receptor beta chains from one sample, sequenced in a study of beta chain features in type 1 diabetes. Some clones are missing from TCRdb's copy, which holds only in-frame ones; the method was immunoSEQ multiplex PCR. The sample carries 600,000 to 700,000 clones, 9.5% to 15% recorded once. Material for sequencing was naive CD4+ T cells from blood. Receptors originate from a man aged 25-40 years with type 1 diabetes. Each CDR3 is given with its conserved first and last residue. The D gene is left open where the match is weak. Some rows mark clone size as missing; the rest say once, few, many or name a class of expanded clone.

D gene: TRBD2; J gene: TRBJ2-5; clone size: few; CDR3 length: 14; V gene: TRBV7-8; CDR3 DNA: TGTGCCAGCAGCTTGGGACTAGCGGAAGAGACCCAGTACTTC; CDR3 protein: CASSLGLAEETQYF
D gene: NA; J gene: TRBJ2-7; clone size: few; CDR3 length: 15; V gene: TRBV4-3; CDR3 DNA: TGCGCCAGCAGCCAAAGCGTCAGTCAAACCTACGAGCAGTACTTC; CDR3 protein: CASSQSVSQTYEQYF
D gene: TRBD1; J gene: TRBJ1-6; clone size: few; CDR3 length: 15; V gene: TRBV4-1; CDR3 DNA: TGCGCCAGCAGCCAAGAGGGGACAGGGGTTTCACCCCTCCACTTT; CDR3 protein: CASSQEGTGVSPLHF
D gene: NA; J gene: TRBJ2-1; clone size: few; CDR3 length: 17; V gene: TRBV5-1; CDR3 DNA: TGCGCCAGCAGCAGCGGGACGACAGGTTCGGGGGGCAATGAGCAGTTCTTC; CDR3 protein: CASSSGTTGSGGNEQFF
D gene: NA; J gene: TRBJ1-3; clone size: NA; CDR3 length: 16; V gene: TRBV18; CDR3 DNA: TGTGCCAGCTCACCACAGGACAGCCACTCTGGAAACACCATATATTTT; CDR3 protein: CASSPQDSHSGNTIYF
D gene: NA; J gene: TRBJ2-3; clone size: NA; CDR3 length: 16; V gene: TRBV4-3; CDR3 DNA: TGCGCCAGCAGCCAAAATCAGGCTGCTTCGGGAGATACGCAGTATTTT; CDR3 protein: CASSQNQAASGDTQYF
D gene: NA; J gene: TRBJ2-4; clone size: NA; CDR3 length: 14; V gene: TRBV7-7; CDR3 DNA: TGTGCCAGCAGCTTGAGGGCGTGGGGAAACATTCAGTACTTC; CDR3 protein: CASSLRAWGNIQYF
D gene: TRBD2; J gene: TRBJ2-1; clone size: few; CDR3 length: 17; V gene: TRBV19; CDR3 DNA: TGTGCCAGTAGCTGGACTAGCGGGGGGGCCTGGGTCGATGAGCAGTTCTTC; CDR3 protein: CASSWTSGGAWVDEQFF
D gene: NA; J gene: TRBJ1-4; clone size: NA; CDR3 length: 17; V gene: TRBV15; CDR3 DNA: TGTGCCACCAGCAGAGATCGCGGTGACAGAACTAATGAAAAACTGTTTTTT; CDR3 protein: CATSRDRGDRTNEKLFF
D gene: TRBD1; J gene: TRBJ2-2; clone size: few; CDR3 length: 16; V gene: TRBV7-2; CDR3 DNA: TGTGCCAGCAGCGTTCGGACAGGGTTGAACACCGGGGAGCTGTTTTTT; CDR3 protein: CASSVRTGLNTGELFF
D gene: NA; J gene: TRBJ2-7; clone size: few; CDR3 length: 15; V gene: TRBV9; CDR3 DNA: TGTGCCAGCAGCGTTGCGGACCGGGACTCCTACGAGCAGTACTTC; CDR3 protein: CASSVADRDSYEQYF
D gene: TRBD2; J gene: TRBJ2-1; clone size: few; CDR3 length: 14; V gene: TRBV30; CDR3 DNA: TGTGCCTGGGGCCTCGCGGGGGGATACAATGAGCAGTTCTTC; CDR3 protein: CAWGLAGGYNEQFF
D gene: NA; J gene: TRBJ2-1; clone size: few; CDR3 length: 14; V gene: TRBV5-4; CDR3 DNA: TGTGCCAGCAGCTTGGCTGGCTCCTACAATGAGCAGTTCTTC; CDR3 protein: CASSLAGSYNEQFF
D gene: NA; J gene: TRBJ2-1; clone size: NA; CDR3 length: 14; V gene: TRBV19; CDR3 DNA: TGTGCCAGTTGTTCGAGGGCCACCTACAATGAGCAGTTCTTC; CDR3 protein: CASCSRATYNEQFF